This T cell receptor (beta chain) comes out of a study of T-cell reconstitution after alpha-beta-depleted transplantation in children. This clonotype was seen a handful of times. Its specificity is unknown. Points from the study as a whole: Several patients had high TCRbeta diversity at day 60; it came from surviving recipient T cells and thymic progenitors. Newly generated T cells supplied most T-cell counts and diversity one year post-transplant. Reports say that about two months after transplant, the alpha-beta T cells came out of several hundred graft clones that had expanded.

The authors prepared the TCRbeta library with unique molecular identifiers. Via MiXCR, TCRdb re-called the PCR reads, giving one row per CDR3 protein. The data contain around 960,000 distinct CDR3 sequences, about 30% of them singletons. CDR3 length equals 18 residues. CDR1 DFQATT and CDR2 SNEGSKA come from the germline V gene (reference sequence). V was cut by 1 base and J by 0 bases, with 18 bases left in between. J is TRBJ2-2 and V is TRBV20-1; D gene unclear. Source: PBMCs, mostly from graft donor cells, taken 360 days after TCRalphabeta/CD19-depleted stem cell transplant. The sequence derives from a boy less than two years old who had a stem cell transplant for SCID, so the T cells may come from the graft donor. The CDR3 DNA reads TGCAGTGCTAGAGCCCCGCCTAGGTTACTCTCGAACACCGGGGAGCTGTTTTTT. This encodes CSARAPPRLLSNTGELFF.